Presented here are 12 T cell receptor beta chains from one specimen sequenced in a study of blood T cell repertoires in COVID-19. The data were produced by immunoSEQ multiplex PCR, yet TCRdb's version contains in-frame clones alone and is incomplete. The sample carries about 210,000 clones, roughly 80% recorded once. Material for sequencing was peripheral blood. These receptors came from a woman between 70 and 85 years old with COVID-19, enrolled during active disease.

The V and J genes are TRBV29-1 and TRBJ2-3; D is undetermined. The CDR3 extends over 11 amino acids. Germline loops: CDR1 SQVTM, CDR2 ANQGSEA. Trimming stripped 7 bases from V and 0 bases from J, with 5 bases between. CDR3 in amino acids: CSGLSTDTQYF. The CDR3 nucleotides are TGCAGCGGGCTTAGCACAGATACGCAGTATTTT.

The chain has TRBV6-2 or TRBV6-3 and TRBJ2-6; TRBD1 matches 7 bases. CDR3 size: 17 residues. V gave up 5 bases and J gave up 0 bases; unmatched junction bases: 7. The germline gives CDR1 MNHEY, CDR2 SVGEGT. CDR3 loop: CASSRRQGLSGANVLTF. CDR3 nucleotide sequence: TGTGCCAGCAGTAGGAGACAGGGTCTCTCTGGGGCCAACGTCCTGACTTTC.

The V and J genes are TRBV6-2 or TRBV6-3 and TRBJ2-1, with 7 bases that match TRBD2. V dropped 6 bases and J dropped 1; count of bases not matched to a gene: 6. The length of the CDR3 is 15 residues. Germline values: CDR1 MNHEY, CDR2 SVGEGT. The CDR3 DNA follows: TGTGCCAGCAGCCCGGGAGGTAGGTCCTACAATGAGCAGTTCTTC. Encoded protein: CASSPGGRSYNEQFF.

The V call is TRBV5-4, the J call TRBJ2-2; 10 positions agree with TRBD2. The CDR3 is made up of 16 amino acids. V shed 1 base and J 4 bases; nucleotides not matched to a gene: 4. Per germline, CDR1 SGHNT and CDR2 YYREEE (reference sequence). The CDR3, as DNA: TGTGCCAGCAGCTTGAGAGCGGGAGGGCCCACCGGGGAGCTGTTTTTT. Translation gives CASSLRAGGPTGELFF.

V and J are TRBV9 and TRBJ2-1; 12 bases line up with TRBD2. Trimming at V came to 5 bases and at J to 5 bases, leaving 5 bases not matched to a gene. Germline V gene lookup returns CDR1 SGDLS and CDR2 YYNGEE. This CDR3 has 15 amino acids. CDR3 amino acids: CASSSTSGRHNEQFF. DNA of the CDR3: TGTGCCAGCAGTTCAACTAGCGGGAGGCACAATGAGCAGTTCTTC.

On this clone: Distinct nucleotide sequences in the sample also encode this CDR3. The CDR3, as DNA: TGTGCCAGCAGCCTGGACAGGGGCTCCTACAATGAGCAGTTCTTC. Translation: CASSLDRGSYNEQFF. This chain connects TRBV7-2 to TRBJ2-1; 9 nucleotides match TRBD1. CDR1 SGHTA and CDR2 FQGNSA come from the germline V gene. Unmatched junction bases numbered 2, after V lost 5 bases and J lost 0 bases. There are 15 residues in the CDR3.

V and J are TRBV24-1 and TRBJ1-2; D remains unclear. Deletions cut 3 bases from V and 7 bases from J, with 11 bases between. The CDR3 runs to 13 residues. Germline V gene lookup returns CDR1 KGHDR and CDR2 SFDVKD. As DNA, the CDR3 is TGTGCCACCAGTGATCCAACCCTGCGTGGCTACACCTTC. This codes for CATSDPTLRGYTF.

The rearrangement uses TRBV18 and TRBJ2-4, with D tentatively TRBD2 (6 bases). Trimming took off 2 bases at V and 0 bases at J, with 11 bases between the two ends. Germline V gene lookup returns CDR1 KGHSH and CDR2 LQKENI. The CDR3 consists of 16 residues. For the CDR3, the DNA is TGTGCCAGCTCACCAGTCCAGGGACTAGCCAAAAACATTCAGTACTTC. This translates into CASSPVQGLAKNIQYF.

V usage is TRBV7-8 and J usage is TRBJ2-7, with D possibly being TRBD2 (6 bases). CDR1 is SGHVS and CDR2 is FQNEAQ in the germline V gene. Between the trimmed V and J ends, which lost 1 base and 2 bases, there was a span of 12 bases. CDR3 length: 15 amino acids. The CDR3 region is CASSLGAGTPYEQYF. In DNA form, the CDR3 reads TGTGCCAGCAGCTTAGGCGCAGGGACTCCCTACGAGCAGTACTTC.

V gene TRBV28 combines with J gene TRBJ2-5; TRBD1 matches at 8 bases. The V and J ends lost 5 bases and 3 bases, in that order; junction bases with no gene match: 5. Germline-derived CDR1 and CDR2 are MDHEN and SYDVKM. The CDR3 has 14 amino acids. The CDR3 loop reads CASSGQGIEETQYF. For the CDR3, the DNA is TGTGCCAGCAGTGGACAGGGCATTGAAGAGACCCAGTACTTC.

The V gene is TRBV5-5, the J gene TRBJ1-2; the D gene is possibly TRBD1 (5 bases). V lost 4 bases and J lost 0, with 10 bases in between. Germline V gene data show CDR1 as SGHKS and CDR2 as YYEKEE (reference sequence). This CDR3 comprises 14 residues. The CDR3 region has the DNA TGTGCCAGCAGCCCGACAGCCTCTAACTATGGCTACACCTTC. Translated, it gives CASSPTASNYGYTF.

J is TRBJ2-5 and V is TRBV28; perhaps TRBD2 as D (6 bases). Trimming pared 6 bases from V and 6 bases from J, leaving 14 bases between. Germline V gene lookup returns CDR1 MDHEN and CDR2 SYDVKM. The CDR3 consists of 13 residues. CDR3 DNA: TGTGCCAGCAGACTTGGGGGGAGGCAGACCCAGTACTTC. Translated, it gives CASRLGGRQTQYF.